This TCR beta chain is from a study of OX40 agonist ivuxolimab in advanced cancers. Turning to the study itself: Those treated in dose escalation had hepatocellular carcinoma, melanoma, renal cell cancer or head and neck cancer. Study results and limitations: Partial responders at 0.1-3.0 mg/kg showed near-lowest clonal expansion.

As regards this clone: Its antigen is as yet unknown.

Method: immunoSEQ multiplex PCR; TCRdb's copy keeps in-frame clones and lacks some. Altogether more than 35,000 clones are present, 70% to 90% being singletons, with the ten largest covering about 12%. The CDR3 extends over 15 amino acids. V lost 0 bases and J lost 5; bases outside the gene matches: 3. Germline CDR1 reads SGDLS; CDR2 reads YYNGEE. This sequence was found in an adult with an advanced solid tumor such as melanoma, head and neck, liver or kidney cancer. Sequenced here: CD4+ or CD8+ T cells sorted from blood, sampled in a trial of the OX40 agonist ivuxolimab. V gene TRBV9 combines with J gene TRBJ2-3; 10 nucleotides agree with TRBD2. The CDR3, as DNA: TGTGCCAGCAGCGTAGTCGGACTAGCGGTAGATACGCAGTATTTT. Protein sequence: CASSVVGLAVDTQYF. Variable domain in full (rest from reference TRBV9 and TRBJ2-3): DSGVTQTPKHLITATGQRVTLRCSPRSGDLSVYWYQQSLDQGLQFLIQYYNGEERAKGNILERFSAQQFPDLHSELNLSSLELGDSALYFCASSVVGLAVDTQYFGPGTRLTVL.